The following is a TCR beta chain sequence with its context. These data belong to a study of T cell responses to AZD1222 COVID-19 vaccine. The V gene's germline CDR1 is KGHDR and CDR2 SFDVKD. The CDR3 sequence is 15 residues long. The germline V and J ends were trimmed by 2 bases and 5 bases, with 12 bases remaining between them. TCRdb's copy holds only in-frame clones and misses some; the assay was immunoSEQ multiplex PCR. This table has about 86,000 clones, around 80% appearing once. This specimen consisted of peripheral blood, obtained on day 0 of AZD1222 vaccination. The chain has TRBV24-1 and TRBJ2-1; D tentatively reads TRBD1 or TRBD2 (5 bases each). This TCR was sampled from an adult in good health. The CDR3 nucleotides are TGTGCCACCAGTGATTACCGGGACGGGCACAATGAGCAGTTCTTC. Translated, it gives CATSDYRDGHNEQFF.